This T cell receptor beta chain came from a study of OX40 agonist ivuxolimab in advanced cancers. Note on this clone: Antigen specificity is unknown.

Libraries were prepared by immunoSEQ multiplex PCR; TCRdb keeps only in-frame clonotypes and omits some of them. The sample has approximately 78,000 clones, roughly 88% seen once. Study findings and constraints: Expanded clones were, on average, more numerous in CD8+ T cells than in CD4+.

The CDR3 is 15 amino acids. V shed 4 bases and J shed 2 bases, with 14 bases lying between them. Germline V gene lookup returns CDR1 LGHNA and CDR2 YNFKEQ. Autoimmune disease history or systemic immunosuppression led to patients being barred. Sampling times: baseline, cycle 4 day 1, cycle 7 day 1. Specimen: CD4+ or CD8+ T cells sorted from blood, collected in a trial of the OX40 agonist ivuxolimab. This receptor was obtained from an adult with an advanced solid tumor such as melanoma, head and neck, liver or kidney cancer. The V and J genes are TRBV4-2 and TRBJ2-5; TRBD1 is a possible D gene (7 bases). The CDR3 spells CASSPLTGRQETQYF. In nucleotides, the CDR3 is TGTGCCAGCAGCCCTTTGACAGGGAGGCAAGAGACCCAGTACTTC.